The 23 T cell receptor beta chains presented below share a single source sample, sequenced in a study of control samples from healthy donors and cancer patients. TCRdb keeps only in-frame clones here, not all; method: immunoSEQ multiplex PCR. The repertoire consists of 100,000 to 150,000 clones, with 80% to 95% occurring once and the leading ten covering less than 7%. Sequencing used blood. These receptor sequences come from a man between 18 and 29 years old in good health.

This chain uses TRBV4-1 with TRBJ1-6, with D possibly being TRBD1 (5 bases). Germline CDR1 MGHRA, CDR2 YSYEKL. The V and J ends lost 0 bases and 9 bases respectively, with 12 bases between them. CDR3 length equals 15 residues. DNA of the CDR3: TGCGCCAGCAGCCAAGACCCGCCAGGGCGTTCACCCCTCCACTTT. As protein: CASSQDPPGRSPLHF.

The V call is TRBV3-1 (or the pseudogene TRBV3-2), the J call TRBJ2-2, with a tentative D call TRBD2 (7 bases). CDR1 is LGHDT and CDR2 is YNNKEL in the germline V gene (reference sequence). Trimming shortened V by 1 base and J by 3 bases, and 15 bases separated the two germline ends. The CDR3 extends over 17 amino acids. The CDR3 nucleotides are TGTGCCAGCAGCCAAGTTTGGGGGGGCTGGGACACCGGGGAGCTGTTTTTT. It yields the protein CASSQVWGGWDTGELFF.

This chain links TRBV9 with TRBJ2-7, with TRBD2 matching over 7 bases. V dropped 1 base and J dropped 4; count of bases not matched to a gene: 11. Germline V lookup: CDR1 SGDLS, CDR2 YYNGEE. The CDR3 totals 16 residues. For the CDR3, the DNA is TGTGCCAGCAGCGTAATGGGGGGGGACTACCCTTACGAGCAGTACTTC. This translates into CASSVMGGDYPYEQYF.

V gene TRBV30 combines with J gene TRBJ1-3; D gene ambiguous. The germline V and J ends were trimmed by 1 base and 4 bases, with 8 bases remaining between them. The CDR3 is 13 amino acids. Germline V lookup: CDR1 GTSNPN, CDR2 SVGIG (reference sequence). CDR3 region: CAWSAISGNTIYF. The DNA for the CDR3 is TGTGCCTGGAGTGCGATATCGGGAAACACCATATATTTT.

The chain uses TRBV5-4 and TRBJ1-4, with 9 bases identical to TRBD1. Germline values: CDR1 SGHNT, CDR2 YYREEE (reference sequence). This CDR3 has 14 residues. Losses at the gene ends were 2 bases for V and 10 bases for J; bases not matched to a gene: 6. CDR3 protein: CASSLGTGSGKLFF. In nucleotides, the CDR3 is TGTGCCAGCAGCTTAGGGACAGGGTCCGGAAAACTGTTTTTT.

The chain recombines TRBV6-5 with TRBJ1-1, with 7 nucleotides matching TRBD1. This CDR3 contains 13 residues. Trimming cost V 6 bases and J 3 bases; bases outside gene matches: 4. Germline loops: CDR1 MNHEY, CDR2 SVGAGI. CDR3 nucleotide sequence: TGTGCCAGCAGCTCCGGGACAGACACTGAAGCTTTCTTT. It yields the protein CASSSGTDTEAFF.

The V call is TRBV13, the J call TRBJ1-2, with 7 bases identical to TRBD1. CDR1 PRHDT and CDR2 FYEKMQ come from the germline V gene (reference sequence). This CDR3 is built from 13 residues. V shed 3 bases and J 6 bases; nucleotides not matched to a gene: 4. Written as DNA, the CDR3 is TGTGCCAGCAGCTTGGACAGGCGGCATGGCTACACCTTC. Translating it yields CASSLDRRHGYTF. Together with reference TRBV13 and TRBJ1-2, the CDR3 gives the full variable domain: AAGVIQSPRHLIKEKRETATLKCYPIPRHDTVYWYQQGPGQDPQFLISFYEKMQSDKGSIPDRFSAQQFSDYHSELNMSSLELGDSALYFCASSLDRRHGYTFGSGTRLTVV.

This clone was seen repeatedly, ten times or more. The J gene is TRBJ1-3, the V gene TRBV19; D ambiguous. Germline-derived CDR1 and CDR2 are LNHDA and SQIVND (reference sequence). There are 15 residues in the CDR3. V was clipped by 7 bases and J by 0 bases, with 13 bases between them. The CDR3 DNA is TGTGCCAGTACCCTTCTCGTGGACTCTGGAAACACCATATATTTT. Translation gives CASTLLVDSGNTIYF.

The rearrangement joins TRBV5-4 to TRBJ2-7, with TRBD2 matching 11 bases. The CDR3 consists of 18 residues. CDR1 is SGHNT, CDR2 YYREEE, per germline (reference sequence). V was pared by 3 bases and J by 2 bases, with 13 bases of the junction left unmatched. The CDR3 DNA sequence: TGTGCCAGCAGCTCGGAGGGAATAGCGGGGGGGTTTACCTACGAGCAGTACTTC. Amino acids: CASSSEGIAGGFTYEQYF.

The V call is TRBV6-5, the J call TRBJ2-3; TRBD2 agrees at 8 bases. Germline lookup yields CDR1 MNHEY and CDR2 SVGAGI. There are 14 residues in the CDR3. V lost 8 bases and J lost 4; bases outside the gene matches: 8. CDR3 nucleotide sequence: TGTGCCAGCGGCACGGGGGGGCCCCCAGATACGCAGTATTTT. This translates into CASGTGGPPDTQYF.

V gene TRBV18 combines with J gene TRBJ1-1; no reliable D call. Germline CDR1 is KGHSH and CDR2 is LQKENI. V was shortened by 5 bases and J by 5 bases, with 24 bases between the two germline ends. This CDR3 is built from 17 residues. DNA for the CDR3: TGTGCCAGCTCATCACAAGTTTTCACCCCCGGTGAAACTGAAGCTTTCTTT. This sequence encodes CASSSQVFTPGETEAFF. Full variable domain (remainder filled in from reference TRBV18 and TRBJ1-1): NAGVMQNPRHLVRRRGQEARLRCSPMKGHSHVYWYRQLPEEGLKFMVYLQKENIIDESGMPKERFSAEFPKEGPSILRIQQVVRGDSAAYFCASSSQVFTPGETEAFFGQGTRLTVV.

This clone was detected once. The rearrangement links TRBV7-2 to TRBJ1-2, with D perhaps matching TRBD1 (5 bases). The germline V gene encodes CDR1 SGHTA and CDR2 FQGNSA. CDR3 length: 13 residues. The V end was cut by 1 base, the J end by 4 bases, with 7 bases between. CDR3 protein: CASSLGGGYGYTF. CDR3 bases: TGTGCCAGCAGCTTAGGGGGGGGCTATGGCTACACCTTC.

The chain carries TRBV15 and TRBJ1-4, with D possibly TRBD1 on 6 matching bases. Germline V lookup: CDR1 LNHNV, CDR2 YYDKDF (reference sequence). The V and J ends lost 2 bases and 5 bases respectively, with 12 bases between them. The CDR3 is made up of 15 amino acids. The CDR3 nucleotides read TGTGCCACCAGCAGAAACGGACAGAAAAATGAAAAACTGTTTTTT. This encodes CATSRNGQKNEKLFF.

The chain links TRBV27 to TRBJ2-7, with 7 bases aligning to TRBD2. Trimming removed 5 bases from V and 3 bases from J; junction bases left unmatched: 22. CDR1 and CDR2 (germline): MNHEY, SMNVEV (reference sequence). CDR3 length: 19 residues. CDR3: CASSGRDSSRVVLHYEQYF. The CDR3 nucleotides are TGTGCCAGCAGTGGGAGGGACTCATCTAGGGTCGTCCTCCACTACGAGCAGTACTTC.

Worth noting for this clone: One end of the junction varies from germline; a read error may be responsible. The chain combines TRBV4-1 with TRBJ1-4; TRBD1 is a possible D gene (5 bases). Germline V CDR1 and CDR2: MGHRA, YSYEKL. The CDR3 is 16 amino acids. CDR3 bases: TGCGCCAGCAGCCAAGGGGGCCGGGGAACTAAGGAAAAACTGTTTTTT. As protein: CASSQGGRGTKEKLFF.

The V call is TRBV5-5, the J call TRBJ2-1; a weak D match, TRBD1 (6 bases). The CDR3 sequence is 14 residues long. CDR1 is SGHKS, CDR2 YYEKEE, per germline (reference sequence). V lost 4 bases, J lost 10 bases, and 18 bases lay in between. CDR3 loop: CASSLSSGDGEQFF. CDR3 bases: TGTGCCAGCAGCCTCTCGTCAGGGGATGGGGAGCAGTTCTTC. The complete variable domain, with remaining parts taken from reference TRBV5-5 and TRBJ2-1, reads DAGVTQSPTHLIKTRGQQVTLRCSPISGHKSVSWYQQVLGQGPQFIFQYYEKEERGRGNFPDRFSARQFPNYSSELNVNALLLGDSALYLCASSLSSGDGEQFFGPGTRLTVL.

The chain couples TRBV6-6 to TRBJ2-1; D is unresolved. Germline V lookup: CDR1 MNHNY, CDR2 SVGAGI (reference sequence). Trimming removed 2 bases at V and 3 bases at J, with 11 bases between. This CDR3 has 15 amino acids. The CDR3 sequence: CASSYRANDYNEQFF. The CDR3 region has the DNA TGTGCCAGCAGTTACAGGGCTAACGACTACAATGAGCAGTTCTTC.

This clone was found once. V gene TRBV5-1 combines with J gene TRBJ2-2, with D possibly being TRBD1 (6 bases). The CDR3 covers 14 residues. With 3 bases removed from V and 1 base from J, the gap between germline ends came to 7 bases. Germline values: CDR1 SGHRS, CDR2 YFSETQ. The CDR3 is CASSSTGNTGELFF. The CDR3 nucleotides are TGCGCCAGCAGCTCGACAGGGAACACCGGGGAGCTGTTTTTT.

This chain uses TRBV9 with TRBJ2-1; TRBD2 aligns across 11 bases. CDR1 and CDR2 (germline): SGDLS, YYNGEE. J gave up 4 bases and V 4 bases, and 4 bases lay outside the gene matches. The CDR3 loop spans 15 amino acids. CDR3 region: CASSNRTSGYNEQFF. The CDR3 DNA sequence: TGTGCCAGCAGCAACCGGACTAGCGGGTACAATGAGCAGTTCTTC.

V is TRBV7-3 and J is TRBJ2-2; D unclear. The germline V gene has CDR1 SGHTA and CDR2 FQGTGA. The CDR3 has 13 amino acids. The V and J ends lost 5 bases and 7 bases respectively, with 11 bases between them. The CDR3 sequence: CASSPGFGGELFF. Written as DNA, the CDR3 is TGTGCCAGCAGCCCTGGGTTTGGCGGGGAGCTGTTTTTT.

In the case of this clone: Other DNA variants within this sample encode the same CDR3. V usage is TRBV27 and J usage is TRBJ1-2; tentative D call: TRBD1 (6 bases). V was trimmed by 4 bases and J by 8 bases, leaving 23 bases between them. Germline CDR1 MNHEY, CDR2 SMNVEV (reference sequence). The CDR3 has 16 residues. As DNA, the CDR3 is TGTGCCAGCAGTTCCGGGCAGGGGTTGGTCGCTCGAGGCTACACCTTC. Translated, it gives CASSSGQGLVARGYTF.

The chain's CDR3 is CASSLGSLRQGPYYNEQFF. The CDR3 bases are TGTGCCAGCAGCTTGGGATCTTTAAGACAGGGGCCTTACTACAATGAGCAGTTCTTC. This chain uses TRBV7-9 with TRBJ2-1; TRBD1 matches at 8 bases. Trimming removed 3 bases from V and 3 bases from J; junction bases left unmatched: 16. There are 19 residues in the CDR3. Looked up from germline, CDR1 is SEHNR and CDR2 is FQNEAQ (reference sequence). Full variable domain (rest looked up from reference TRBV7-9 and TRBJ2-1): DTGVSQNPRHKITKRGQNVTFRCDPISEHNRLYWYRQTLGQGPEFLTYFQNEAQLEKSRLLSDRFSAERPKGSFSTLEIQRTEQGDSAMYLCASSLGSLRQGPYYNEQFFGPGTRLTVL.

The chain is built from TRBV5-4 and TRBJ1-2; D is perhaps TRBD1 (6 bases). This CDR3 spans 13 amino acids. From germline, CDR1 is SGHNT and CDR2 YYREEE (reference sequence). V was trimmed by 4 bases and J by 4 bases, leaving 11 bases between them. CDR3 DNA sequence: TGTGCCAGCAGCGCAGACAGGAGCTATGGCTACACCTTC. Translation: CASSADRSYGYTF.